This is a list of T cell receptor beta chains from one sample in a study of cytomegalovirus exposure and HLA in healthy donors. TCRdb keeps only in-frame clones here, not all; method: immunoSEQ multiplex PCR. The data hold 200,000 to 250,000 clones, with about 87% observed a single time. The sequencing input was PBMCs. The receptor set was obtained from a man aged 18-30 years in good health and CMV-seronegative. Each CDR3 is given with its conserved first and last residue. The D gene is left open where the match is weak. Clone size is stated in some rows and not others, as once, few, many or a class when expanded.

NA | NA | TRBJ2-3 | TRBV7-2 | TGTGCCAGCTCCACGGACAGCCCTTTGACAGATACGCAGTATTTT | CASSTDSPLTDTQYF
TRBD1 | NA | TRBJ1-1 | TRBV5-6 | TGTGCCAGCAGCTCCGGGACAGGGGTCACTGAAGCTTTCTTT | CASSSGTGVTEAFF
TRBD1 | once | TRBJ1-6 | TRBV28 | TGTGCCAGCAGTACCCGGGACAGTACACCCCTCCACTTT | CASSTRDSTPLHF
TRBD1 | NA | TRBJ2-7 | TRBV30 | TGTGCCTGCCCGGGGACAGGGACCAACGAGCAGTACTTC | CACPGTGTNEQYF
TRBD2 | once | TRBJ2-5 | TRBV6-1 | TGTGCCAGCGAAAGGAGACATAGCGGGAAAGAGACCCAGTACTTC | CASERRHSGKETQYF
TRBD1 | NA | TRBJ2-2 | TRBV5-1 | TGCGCCAGCAGCTTGACCGGGGACAGGGTGGAGCTGTTTTTT | CASSLTGDRVELFF
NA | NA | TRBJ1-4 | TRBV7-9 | TGTGCCAGCAGCTTAAGGGAAACCAGAAGGGGAAATGAAAAACTGTTTTTT | CASSLRETRRGNEKLFF
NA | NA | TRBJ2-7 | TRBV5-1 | TGCGCCAGCAGCTTGGGGTTCCCCGGTGTATCTACCTACGAGCAGTACTTC | CASSLGFPGVSTYEQYF
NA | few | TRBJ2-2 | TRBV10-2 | TGCGCCAGCAAAGGGACATCATCCGGGGAGCTGTTTTTT | CASKGTSSGELFF
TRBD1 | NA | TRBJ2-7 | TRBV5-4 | TGTGCCAGCAGCGGACAGGGCTACGAGCAGTACTTC | CASSGQGYEQYF
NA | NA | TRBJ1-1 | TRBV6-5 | TGTGCCAGCAGTCCGGGGGGTCCTGAAGCTTTCTTT | CASSPGGPEAFF
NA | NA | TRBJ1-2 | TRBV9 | TGTGCCAGCAGCCCCCGGACAGCGCCTGGTGGCTACACCTTC | CASSPRTAPGGYTF
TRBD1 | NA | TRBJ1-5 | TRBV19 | TGTGCCAGTACCCCGAGACAGGGCCCCCAGCATTTT | CASTPRQGPQHF
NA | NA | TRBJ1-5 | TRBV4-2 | TGTGCCAGCAGCCAAGAGCGGAATCAGCCCCAGCATTTT | CASSQERNQPQHF
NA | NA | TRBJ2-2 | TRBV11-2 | TGTGCCAGCAGGTTTGGTAAAGAGACCGGGGAGCTGTTTTTT | CASRFGKETGELFF
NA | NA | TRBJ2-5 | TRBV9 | TGTGCCAGCAGCGTAGTAGGACTACAAGAGACCCAGTACTTC | CASSVVGLQETQYF
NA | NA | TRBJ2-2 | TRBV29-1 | TGCAGCGTTGTAGTCGCGGCGAACACCGGGGAGCTGTTTTTT | CSVVVAANTGELFF
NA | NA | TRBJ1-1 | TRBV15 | TGTGCCACCAGCAGAGATTTTGCGGGGAACACTGAAGCTTTCTTT | CATSRDFAGNTEAFF
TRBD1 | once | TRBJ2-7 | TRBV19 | TGTGCCAGCAAGAGGACAGGGGCGGTCGAGCAGTACTTC | CASKRTGAVEQYF
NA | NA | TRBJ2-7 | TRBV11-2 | TGTGCCAGCTGCGAAACTGTCGACGGACAGCACGAGCAGTACTTC | CASCETVDGQHEQYF
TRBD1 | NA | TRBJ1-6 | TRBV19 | TGTGCCAGTAGTATCCAGGGGGATTCACCCCTCCACTTT | CASSIQGDSPLHF
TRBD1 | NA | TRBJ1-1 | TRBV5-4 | TGTGCCAGCAAGACACAGGGGTACACTGAAGCTTTCTTT | CASKTQGYTEAFF
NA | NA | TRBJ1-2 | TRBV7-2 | TGTGCCAGCAGCTTAGAACATCCCCTGGGCTACACCTTC | CASSLEHPLGYTF
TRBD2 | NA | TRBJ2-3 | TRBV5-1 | TGCGCCAGCAGCTTGGGCCTCGGGGGAGCGGGATTAGTAGATACGCAGTATTTT | CASSLGLGGAGLVDTQYF
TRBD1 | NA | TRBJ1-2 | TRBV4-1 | TGCGCCAGCAGCCAAGCCTTAGGCGGGACAGCCTATGGCTACACCTTC | CASSQALGGTAYGYTF
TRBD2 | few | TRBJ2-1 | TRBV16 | TGTGCCAGCCTATCGGGACTAGGGCTGGATGAGCAGTTCTTC | CASLSGLGLDEQFF
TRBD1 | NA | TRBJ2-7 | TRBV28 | TGTGCCAGCAGTTCAGGGGGAGTAGAGCAGTACTTC | CASSSGGVEQYF
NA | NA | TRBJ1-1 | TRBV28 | TGTGCCAGCGGCCGGGGGACTGGTTCTTACACTGAAGCTTTCTTT | CASGRGTGSYTEAFF
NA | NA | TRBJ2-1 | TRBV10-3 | TGTGCCATGGGGTGGGGCGGTGAGCAGTTCTTC | CAMGWGGEQFF
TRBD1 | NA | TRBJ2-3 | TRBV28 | TGTGCCAGCAGTTCCCCCACCGGGACAGGGGGCGCATATCACACAGATACGCAGTATTTT | CASSSPTGTGGAYHTDTQYF
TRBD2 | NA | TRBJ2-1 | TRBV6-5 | TGTGCCAGCAGCCCCGGCCGCGGGGGCTACAATGAGCAGTTCTTC | CASSPGRGGYNEQFF
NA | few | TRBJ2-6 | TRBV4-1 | TGCGCCAGCAGCCCAGGCTTTTCTGGGGCCAACGTCCTGACTTTC | CASSPGFSGANVLTF
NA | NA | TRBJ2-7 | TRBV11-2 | TGTGCCAGCAGCTTCAAGTGGCCCCCTTACGAGCAGTACTTC | CASSFKWPPYEQYF
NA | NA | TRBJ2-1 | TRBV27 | TGTGCCAGCAGATTAAGAATAGGGGATAGAGGTAAAGGGAATGAGCAGTTCTTC | CASRLRIGDRGKGNEQFF
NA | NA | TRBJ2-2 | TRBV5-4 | TGTGCCAGCAGCTCGCAACAGGGAACCGGGGAGCTGTTTTTT | CASSSQQGTGELFF
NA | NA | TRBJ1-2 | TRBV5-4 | TGTGCCAGCAGCTTGGACACCCCTAACTATGGCTACACCTTC | CASSLDTPNYGYTF
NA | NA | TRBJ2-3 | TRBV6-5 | TGTGCCAGCAGTTACGTAGGGGTAACAGATACGCAGTATTTT | CASSYVGVTDTQYF
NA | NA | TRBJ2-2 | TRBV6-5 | TGTGCCAGCAGGCAGGGTTCCGGGGAGCTGTTTTTT | CASRQGSGELFF
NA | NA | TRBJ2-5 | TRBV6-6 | TGTGCCAGTCAAGCCTCGCTGGAGACCCAGTACTTC | CASQASLETQYF
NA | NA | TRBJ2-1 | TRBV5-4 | TGTGCCAGCAGCTTGGTCAGATTTTCCTACAATGAGCAGTTCTTC | CASSLVRFSYNEQFF
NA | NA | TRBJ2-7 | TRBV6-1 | TGTGCCAGCAGTGACAGGGGCGGCTACGAGCAGTACTTC | CASSDRGGYEQYF
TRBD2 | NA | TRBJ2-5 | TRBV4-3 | TGCGCCAGCAGTCCGGGACTAGCGGGAGGCCTCCAAGAGACCCAGTACTTC | CASSPGLAGGLQETQYF
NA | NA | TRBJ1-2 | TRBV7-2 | TGTGCCAGCAGCTTATCAGGGGCCTATGGCTACACCTTC | CASSLSGAYGYTF
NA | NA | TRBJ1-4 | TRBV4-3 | TGCGCCAGCAGCAAAAACCGGGACACCCGAGCAACTAATGAAAAACTGTTTTTT | CASSKNRDTRATNEKLFF
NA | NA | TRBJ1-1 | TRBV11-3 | TGTGCCAGCAGCTCATACACTGAAGCTTTCTTT | CASSSYTEAFF
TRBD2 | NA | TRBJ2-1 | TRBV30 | TGTGCCTGGAGTCCACACTCCCCCCTAGCGGGAGTGCAGAGCTCCTACAATGAGCAGTTCTTC | CAWSPHSPLAGVQSSYNEQFF
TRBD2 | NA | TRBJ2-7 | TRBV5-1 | TGCGCCAGCAGCTTGGGTTCCAGCGGGGTCTACGAGCAGTACTTC | CASSLGSSGVYEQYF
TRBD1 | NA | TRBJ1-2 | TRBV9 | TGTGCCAGCAGCGGCGGGACAGGGTCCTATGGCTACACCTTC | CASSGGTGSYGYTF
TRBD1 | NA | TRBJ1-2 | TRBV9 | TGTGCCAGCAGCCCCAGCTGGACAGGCACCTATGGCTACACCTTC | CASSPSWTGTYGYTF
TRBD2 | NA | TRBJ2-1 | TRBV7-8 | TGTGCCAGCAGCTTATTCGGACTAGCGGGAGGTCGGGAGCAGTTCTTC | CASSLFGLAGGREQFF
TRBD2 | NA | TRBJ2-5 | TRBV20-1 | TGCAGTGCTAACCGGGGGGGGACCCAGTACTTC | CSANRGGTQYF
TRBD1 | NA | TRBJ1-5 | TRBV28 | TGTGCCGCAGGGACAGGCTACAATCAGCCCCAGCATTTT | CAAGTGYNQPQHF
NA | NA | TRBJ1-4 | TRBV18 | TGTGCCAGCTCACCACCCTCCACTAATGAAAAACTGTTTTTT | CASSPPSTNEKLFF
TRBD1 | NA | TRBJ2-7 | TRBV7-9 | TGTGCCAGCAGCCCCCTAGGGGGCAGTTACTACGAGCAGTACTTC | CASSPLGGSYYEQYF
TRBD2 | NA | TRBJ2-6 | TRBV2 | TGTGCCAGCAGTGAGGCTAGCGGGAGCTCTGGGGCCAACGTCCTGACTTTC | CASSEASGSSGANVLTF
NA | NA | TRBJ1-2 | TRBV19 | TGTGCCAGTAAGGAGACGAACTATGGCTACACCTTC | CASKETNYGYTF
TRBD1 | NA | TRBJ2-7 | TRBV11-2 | TGTGCCAGCAGAAGGGACAGAGCCTACGAGCAGTACTTC | CASRRDRAYEQYF
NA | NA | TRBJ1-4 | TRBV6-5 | TGTGCCAGCAGTTACCGTAGCCGGGGTAATGAAAAACTGTTTTTT | CASSYRSRGNEKLFF